The 20 T cell receptor beta chains below were found in one sample sequenced in a study of beta chain features in type 1 diabetes. All of the isolated RNA was reverse transcribed, so expressed TCRB transcripts were sequenced. TCRdb's copy holds only in-frame clones and misses some; the assay was immunoSEQ multiplex PCR. The sample includes around 340,000 clones, 8% of them seen just once. Sequences were obtained from central memory CD4+ T cells from blood. The receptors come from a woman aged 18 to 35 in good health.

V usage is TRBV28 and J usage is TRBJ2-1; 9 nucleotides align to TRBD2. This CDR3 has 15 amino acids. The V gene end was trimmed by 5 bases and the J gene end by 5 bases; junction bases not matched to a gene: 7. Germline V lookup: CDR1 MDHEN, CDR2 SYDVKM. The CDR3 DNA reads as TGTGCCAGCAGTACCAGCGGGGGGAGAAACAATGAGCAGTTCTTC. It codes for CASSTSGGRNNEQFF.

This clone was counted between two and nine times. CDR3 in DNA: TGTGCCAGTACACCGCCAGGGGGTGAGAGCACTGAAGCTTTCTTT. Its protein product is CASTPPGGESTEAFF. This chain uses TRBV19 with TRBJ1-1, with 7 bases lining up with TRBD1. Per germline, CDR1 LNHDA and CDR2 SQIVND (reference sequence). The CDR3 consists of 15 residues. V shed 7 bases, J shed 4 bases, and the junction held 12 bases outside the gene matches. Looking up the rest from reference TRBV19 and TRBJ1-1 gives the full variable domain: DGGITQSPKYLFRKEGQNVTLSCEQNLNHDAMYWYRQDPGQGLRLIYYSQIVNDFQKGDIAEGYSVSREKKESFPLTVTSAQKNPTAFYLCASTPPGGESTEAFFGQGTRLTVV.

The chain links TRBV29-1 to TRBJ2-3; 9 positions match TRBD2. The length of the CDR3 is 13 residues. Germline assignment: CDR1 SQVTM and CDR2 ANQGSEA. Unmatched junction bases numbered 5, after V lost 3 bases and J lost 7 bases. The CDR3 is CSVDLAGAYTQYF. CDR3 nucleotides: TGCAGCGTTGACTTAGCGGGAGCGTATACGCAGTATTTT.

The CDR3 protein is CASRSNLHNQPQHF. The CDR3 region has the DNA TGTGCCAGCCGAAGCAATTTGCACAATCAGCCCCAGCATTTT. The chain joins TRBV28 to TRBJ1-5, with unresolved D. CDR1 and CDR2 from the germline V gene are MDHEN and SYDVKM. V was pared by 8 bases and J by 3 bases, with 14 bases between. The CDR3 spans 14 residues.

This clone showed up many times. The chain employs TRBV5-4 and TRBJ2-1; TRBD1 or TRBD2 may be the D gene (5 bases each). The CDR3 totals 15 residues. V shed 2 bases and J shed 4 bases, with 13 bases lying between them. From germline, CDR1 is SGHNT and CDR2 YYREEE (reference sequence). Here the CDR3 reads CASSLHGGTYNEQFF. DNA for the CDR3: TGTGCCAGCAGCTTACATGGGGGAACTTACAATGAGCAGTTCTTC.

This clone was seen only a few times. The chain links TRBV5-4 to TRBJ2-3; D is unresolved. This CDR3 is 14 amino acids long. Germline V gives CDR1 SGHNT, CDR2 YYREEE (reference sequence). The ends were cut back, 0 bases at V and 0 bases at J, with 5 bases in the middle. CDR3 nucleotides: TGTGCCAGCAGCTTGGGACCAAGCACAGATACGCAGTATTTT. Residues: CASSLGPSTDTQYF.

This chain connects TRBV7-9 to TRBJ1-3; a weak D match, TRBD1 (5 bases). The CDR3 has 15 amino acids. In germline, CDR1 is SEHNR, CDR2 FQNEAQ (reference sequence). Trimming took 4 bases from V and 4 from J, leaving 14 bases between them. CDR3 nucleotides: TGTGCCAGCAGCTGGGAAACAGGAGGCGGAAACACCATATATTTT. Amino acid sequence: CASSWETGGGNTIYF.

The V gene is TRBV7-2, the J gene TRBJ2-1; 11 bases are shared with TRBD2. This CDR3 has 15 amino acids. CDR1 is SGHTA, CDR2 FQGNSA, per germline. J was trimmed by 4 bases and V by 5 bases; bases with no gene match: 4. The CDR3 DNA is TGTGCCAGCAGCGCGGGGACTAGCGGTTACAATGAGCAGTTCTTC. It is translated as CASSAGTSGYNEQFF.

This clone has only a few counts. The chain carries TRBV7-2 and TRBJ1-1, with D uncertain. V dropped 1 base and J dropped 4 bases, with 7 bases sitting between them. The CDR3 has 13 amino acids. Germline lookup yields CDR1 SGHTA and CDR2 FQGNSA. CDR3 in amino acids: CASSLEPRTEAFF. The CDR3 DNA follows: TGTGCCAGCAGCTTAGAACCTCGCACTGAAGCTTTCTTT.

The chain is built from TRBV4-3 and TRBJ2-3; 7 bases fit TRBD2. The V segment lost 1 base and the J segment 0 bases; nucleotides outside the gene matches: 7. The CDR3 runs 17 residues. Looked up from germline, CDR1 is LGHNA and CDR2 is YSLEER. CDR3 sequence (DNA): TGCGCCAGCAGCCAAGGCTGGGGGGGTACTAGCACAGATACGCAGTATTTT. Protein product: CASSQGWGGTSTDTQYF.

The table lists this clone with a few counts. The V gene is TRBV19, the J gene TRBJ2-6; 9 bases agree with TRBD1. The length of the CDR3 is 15 residues. The germline V gene has CDR1 LNHDA and CDR2 SQIVND (reference sequence). The ends lost 6 bases at V and 0 bases at J; junction bases unmatched: 0. This CDR3 reads CASRTGGSGANVLTF. CDR3 nucleotide sequence: TGTGCCAGTAGGACAGGGGGCTCTGGGGCCAACGTCCTGACTTTC.

Only a few counts were recorded for this clone. The genes are TRBV5-4 and TRBJ2-1, with TRBD1 as a possible D gene (7 bases). Germline-derived CDR1 and CDR2 are SGHNT and YYREEE (reference sequence). The V gene lost 0 bases and the J gene lost 7 bases, with 8 bases spanning the gap. This CDR3 has 13 residues. The CDR3 loop reads CASSLAGGNEQFF. CDR3 nucleotides: TGTGCCAGCAGCTTGGCAGGGGGGAATGAGCAGTTCTTC.

The sample holds a few counts of this clone. The chain joins TRBV20-1 to TRBJ2-7; weak D call: TRBD2 (5 bases). V was pared by 5 bases and J by 4 bases, with 9 bases between. CDR3 length: 11 residues. Germline lookup yields CDR1 DFQATT and CDR2 SNEGSKA (reference sequence). The CDR3 region is CSAGGPYEQYF. CDR3 sequence (DNA): TGCAGTGCTGGAGGACCTTACGAGCAGTACTTC.

The genes are TRBV18 and TRBJ2-7, with 7 bases matching TRBD1. Germline lookup yields CDR1 KGHSH and CDR2 LQKENI. This CDR3 is built from 16 residues. Trimming removed 0 bases from V and 0 bases from J; junction bases left unmatched: 5. Written as DNA, the CDR3 is TGTGCCAGCTCACCACCAGGGGGCACGTACTCCTACGAGCAGTACTTC. Its translation: CASSPPGGTYSYEQYF.

This clone was counted a few times. The chain combines TRBV7-2 with TRBJ2-7; D not certain. Per the germline V gene, CDR1 is SGHTA and CDR2 is FQGNSA. Trimming shortened V by 1 base and J by 3 bases, and 7 bases separated the two germline ends. The CDR3 extends over 13 amino acids. The chain's CDR3 is CASSLGPVYEQYF. In DNA form, the CDR3 reads TGTGCCAGCAGCTTAGGCCCGGTCTACGAGCAGTACTTC.

The sample holds a few counts of this clone. The rearrangement joins TRBV5-8 to TRBJ2-7, with 7 bases lining up with TRBD1. This CDR3 has 13 amino acids. Germline V gene lookup returns CDR1 SGHTS and CDR2 YDEGEE. Unmatched junction bases numbered 8, after V lost 9 bases and J lost 2 bases. DNA for the CDR3: TGTGCCACAATATCCGGGACAGCCTACGAGCAGTACTTC. Amino acid sequence: CATISGTAYEQYF.

This clone was counted a few times. The chain has TRBV5-1 and TRBJ2-1; 14 positions match TRBD2. CDR1 is SGHRS and CDR2 is YFSETQ in the germline V gene. This CDR3 contains 18 residues. Trimming at V came to 1 base and at J to 6 bases, leaving 9 bases not matched to a gene. For the CDR3, the DNA is TGCGCCAGCAGCTTGTGGGGACTAGCGGGAGAGTACGGCAATGAGCAGTTCTTC. This gives the protein CASSLWGLAGEYGNEQFF.

This clone came up a few times. The CDR3 region is CASSQSPASGSSYNEQFF. CDR3 nucleotides: TGCGCCAGCAGTCAATCTCCGGCTAGCGGGAGCTCCTACAATGAGCAGTTCTTC. The gene calls are TRBV23-1 and TRBJ2-1, with 10 bases lining up with TRBD2. TRBV23-1 is an ORF; its function is uncertain. V gave up 0 bases and J gave up 0 bases; unmatched junction bases: 5. The CDR3 contains 18 residues.

The chain joins TRBV5-1 to TRBJ2-3, with 7 bases matching TRBD2. The CDR3 sequence is 15 residues long. The V gene end was trimmed by 0 bases and the J gene end by 5 bases; junction bases not matched to a gene: 6. Germline V gene lookup returns CDR1 SGHRS and CDR2 YFSETQ. The CDR3 region is CASSLAAGVIDTQYF. CDR3 in DNA: TGCGCCAGCAGCTTGGCTGCGGGAGTCATAGATACGCAGTATTTT.

The gene calls are TRBV9 and TRBJ2-3, with unresolved D. CDR1 is SGDLS, CDR2 YYNGEE, per germline. There are 14 residues in the CDR3. With 0 bases removed from V and 1 base from J, the gap between germline ends came to 6 bases. CDR3 loop: CASSVERGTDTQYF. In DNA form, the CDR3 reads TGTGCCAGCAGCGTAGAACGGGGCACAGATACGCAGTATTTT.